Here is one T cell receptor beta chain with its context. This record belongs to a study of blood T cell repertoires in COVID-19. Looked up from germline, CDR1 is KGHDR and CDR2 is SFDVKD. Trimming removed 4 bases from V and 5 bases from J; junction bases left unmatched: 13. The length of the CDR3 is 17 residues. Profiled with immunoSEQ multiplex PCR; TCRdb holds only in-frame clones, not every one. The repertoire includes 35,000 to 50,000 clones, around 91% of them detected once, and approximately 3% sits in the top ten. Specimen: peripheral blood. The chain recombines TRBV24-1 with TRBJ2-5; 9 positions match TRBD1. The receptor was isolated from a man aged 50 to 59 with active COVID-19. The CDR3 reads CATSDALNRGPRETQYF. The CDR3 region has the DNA TGTGCCACCAGTGACGCCCTAAACAGGGGGCCCCGGGAGACCCAGTACTTC.